This TCR beta chain was sequenced in a study of memory CD4+ T cells and cytomegalovirus serostatus. This clone was detected a few times. Its matching antigen is unknown. Single viable CD3+CD4+CD8-CD45RO+ cells were sorted as the memory CD4+ T cells. Serostatus was set by detecting CMV pp150, pp28, p38, p52 IgG. Positive selection with CD4 microbeads enriched total CD4+ T cells. Whole-study results and caveats: Each of 67 CMV-associated TCRbeta sequences occurred in one to five individuals.

Under the authors' procedure: Out-of-frame sequences were removed, leaving 2,204,828 distinct TCRbeta sequences. The assay was immunoSEQ multiplex PCR, and TCRdb's table has in-frame clones only and misses some. That table supplies the V and J calls and clone size; D and trimming were determined from the DNA. This sample has roughly 48,000 clones, with around four fifths found just once. This CDR3 region has 15 residues. Germline V gene data show CDR1 as GTSNPN and CDR2 as SVGIG (reference sequence). Losses at the gene ends were 0 bases for V and 5 bases for J; bases not matched to a gene: 7. This TCR was recovered from an adult in good health and CMV-seropositive. This chain connects TRBV30 to TRBJ1-5; 7 positions match TRBD1. The source material was memory CD4+ T cells from blood. The CDR3 is CAWSVKKGAYQPQHF. Here the CDR3 DNA reads TGTGCCTGGAGTGTAAAGAAGGGGGCCTATCAGCCCCAGCATTTT.